Listed below are T cell receptor beta chains from one sample, sequenced in a study of blood T cell repertoires in COVID-19. Produced via immunoSEQ multiplex PCR; TCRdb's table is partial and in-frame only. The table records approximately 110,000 clones, roughly nine tenths of them present only once. The sequenced material came from peripheral blood. Every receptor here comes from a man between 45 and 60 years old with COVID-19, enrolled during active disease. The CDR3 runs from the conserved cysteine through the conserved F or W. D genes are given only for firm matches.

d_gene: TRBD2
j_gene: TRBJ2-1
v_gene: TRBV11-3
CDR3aa: CASSSGLAGGPGEQFF
CDR3nt: TGTGCCAGCAGCTCGGGACTAGCGGGAGGGCCCGGTGAGCAGTTCTTC

d_gene: NA
j_gene: TRBJ1-5
v_gene: TRBV3-1/TRBV3-2
CDR3aa: CASSPTGSNQPQHF
CDR3nt: TGTGCCAGCAGCCCTACAGGGAGCAATCAGCCCCAGCATTTT

d_gene: TRBD2
j_gene: TRBJ2-3
v_gene: TRBV19
CDR3aa: CASRTSGTDTQYF
CDR3nt: TGTGCCAGTAGGACTAGCGGAACAGATACGCAGTATTTT

d_gene: NA
j_gene: TRBJ2-3
v_gene: TRBV30
CDR3aa: CAWRYAGGTDTQYF
CDR3nt: TGTGCCTGGAGGTATGCGGGCGGCACAGATACGCAGTATTTT

d_gene: TRBD1
j_gene: TRBJ1-4
v_gene: TRBV27
CDR3aa: CASSPTQGYATNEKLFF
CDR3nt: TGTGCCAGCAGTCCCACACAGGGGTATGCAACTAATGAAAAACTGTTTTTT

d_gene: NA
j_gene: TRBJ2-1
v_gene: TRBV20-1
CDR3aa: CSAQSVNEQFF
CDR3nt: TGCAGTGCACAATCCGTGAATGAGCAGTTCTTC

d_gene: NA
j_gene: TRBJ1-5
v_gene: TRBV10-3
CDR3aa: CAISDETSLNQPQHF
CDR3nt: TGTGCCATCAGTGACGAGACATCCTTGAATCAGCCCCAGCATTTT

d_gene: TRBD1
j_gene: TRBJ1-1
v_gene: TRBV5-1
CDR3aa: CASSLQGLGNTEAFF
CDR3nt: TGCGCCAGCAGCTTACAGGGGCTGGGGAACACTGAAGCTTTCTTT

d_gene: TRBD1
j_gene: TRBJ1-1
v_gene: TRBV6-5
CDR3aa: CASSRTGVRAEAFF
CDR3nt: TGTGCCAGCAGTCGGACAGGGGTACGCGCTGAAGCTTTCTTT

d_gene: TRBD2
j_gene: TRBJ2-5
v_gene: TRBV6-2/TRBV6-3
CDR3aa: CASSYEAGAPQETQYF
CDR3nt: TGTGCCAGCAGTTACGAGGCGGGAGCACCCCAAGAGACCCAGTACTTC

d_gene: TRBD1
j_gene: TRBJ2-4
v_gene: TRBV7-2
CDR3aa: CASSLTSGGMDIQYF
CDR3nt: TGTGCCAGCAGCTTAACCTCAGGGGGAATGGACATTCAGTACTTC

d_gene: NA
j_gene: TRBJ1-5
v_gene: TRBV28
CDR3aa: CATRDNVSNQPQHF
CDR3nt: TGTGCCACTAGGGACAACGTTAGCAATCAGCCCCAGCATTTT

d_gene: TRBD1
j_gene: TRBJ1-2
v_gene: TRBV10-3
CDR3aa: CAIGQGLGYTF
CDR3nt: TGTGCCATTGGACAGGGGCTTGGCTACACCTTC

d_gene: TRBD1
j_gene: TRBJ2-6
v_gene: TRBV30
CDR3aa: CAWSVGTGGGVAGANVLTF
CDR3nt: TGTGCCTGGAGTGTTGGGACAGGGGGCGGGGTGGCTGGGGCCAACGTCCTGACTTTC

d_gene: NA
j_gene: TRBJ1-1
v_gene: TRBV7-9
CDR3aa: CASSFFTGRTEAFF
CDR3nt: TGTGCCAGCAGCTTTTTTACGGGGAGGACTGAAGCTTTCTTT

d_gene: NA
j_gene: TRBJ2-3
v_gene: TRBV7-3
CDR3aa: CASSHSEGRADTQYF
CDR3nt: TGTGCCAGCAGCCATTCGGAGGGTCGCGCAGATACGCAGTATTTT

d_gene: NA
j_gene: TRBJ1-5
v_gene: TRBV2
CDR3aa: CASSSQGFDQPQHF
CDR3nt: TGTGCCAGCAGTTCACAGGGTTTCGATCAGCCCCAGCATTTT

d_gene: TRBD1
j_gene: TRBJ2-1
v_gene: TRBV29-1
CDR3aa: CSVVKGARGIEQFF
CDR3nt: TGCAGCGTTGTAAAGGGGGCTAGGGGGATTGAGCAGTTCTTC

d_gene: TRBD1
j_gene: TRBJ1-4
v_gene: TRBV2
CDR3aa: CASSPGQGGEKLFF
CDR3nt: TGTGCCAGCAGCCCGGGACAGGGCGGTGAAAAACTGTTTTTT

d_gene: NA
j_gene: TRBJ1-5
v_gene: TRBV27
CDR3aa: CASRAGASVNQPQHF
CDR3nt: TGTGCCAGCAGGGCGGGGGCTTCGGTAAATCAGCCCCAGCATTTT

d_gene: NA
j_gene: TRBJ2-7
v_gene: TRBV28
CDR3aa: CASSLSHYYEQYF
CDR3nt: TGTGCCAGCAGTTTATCACACTACTACGAGCAGTACTTC

d_gene: NA
j_gene: TRBJ1-1
v_gene: TRBV7-9
CDR3aa: CASSLGVGGLNTEAFF
CDR3nt: TGTGCCAGCAGCTTAGGAGTTGGCGGTCTAAACACTGAAGCTTTCTTT

d_gene: NA
j_gene: TRBJ1-2
v_gene: TRBV6-1
CDR3aa: CASSEAGGYGYTF
CDR3nt: TGTGCCAGCAGTGAGGCGGGGGGCTATGGCTACACCTTC

d_gene: TRBD1
j_gene: TRBJ2-2
v_gene: TRBV24-1
CDR3aa: CATSDLGGENTGELFF
CDR3nt: TGTGCCACCAGTGACCTAGGGGGCGAGAACACCGGGGAGCTGTTTTTT

d_gene: TRBD1
j_gene: TRBJ1-4
v_gene: TRBV4-2
CDR3aa: CASSSDREREKLFF
CDR3nt: TGTGCCAGCAGCTCGGACAGGGAACGTGAAAAACTGTTTTTT

d_gene: TRBD1
j_gene: TRBJ1-2
v_gene: TRBV5-1
CDR3aa: CASSPGTGEGYTF
CDR3nt: TGCGCCAGCAGCCCTGGGACAGGGGAAGGCTACACCTTC

d_gene: TRBD1
j_gene: TRBJ2-6
v_gene: TRBV19
CDR3aa: CASSIQGGDFSGANVLTF
CDR3nt: TGTGCCAGTAGTATTCAAGGGGGCGATTTCTCTGGGGCCAACGTCCTGACTTTC

d_gene: NA
j_gene: TRBJ2-2
v_gene: TRBV12-5
CDR3aa: CARVTGNTGELFF
CDR3nt: TGTGCTAGGGTGACAGGGAACACCGGGGAGCTGTTTTTT

d_gene: NA
j_gene: TRBJ1-4
v_gene: TRBV5-1
CDR3aa: CASSLGSAGWEKLFF
CDR3nt: TGCGCCAGCAGCTTGGGGAGTGCCGGATGGGAAAAACTGTTTTTT

d_gene: TRBD2
j_gene: TRBJ2-7
v_gene: TRBV7-2
CDR3aa: CASSLASLAGGSSYEQYF
CDR3nt: TGTGCCAGCAGCTTAGCCTCATTAGCGGGAGGGAGCTCCTACGAGCAGTACTTC

d_gene: TRBD1
j_gene: TRBJ2-5
v_gene: TRBV28
CDR3aa: CASRQQGALETQYF
CDR3nt: TGTGCCAGCAGACAACAGGGGGCTCTTGAGACCCAGTACTTC

d_gene: TRBD2
j_gene: TRBJ2-3
v_gene: TRBV18
CDR3aa: CASSPPSGRATDTQYF
CDR3nt: TGTGCCAGCTCACCACCTAGCGGGAGGGCGACAGATACGCAGTATTTT

d_gene: NA
j_gene: TRBJ1-5
v_gene: TRBV30
CDR3aa: CAWSVRTGQPQHF
CDR3nt: TGTGCCTGGAGTGTACGGACGGGGCAGCCCCAGCATTTT

d_gene: NA
j_gene: TRBJ1-2
v_gene: TRBV7-2
CDR3aa: CASSLSYNNYGYTF
CDR3nt: TGTGCCAGCAGCTTAAGTTACAATAACTATGGCTACACCTTC

d_gene: NA
j_gene: TRBJ1-1
v_gene: TRBV11-2
CDR3aa: CASSLNRMNTEAFF
CDR3nt: TGTGCCAGCAGCTTAAACAGGATGAACACTGAAGCTTTCTTT

d_gene: NA
j_gene: TRBJ2-3
v_gene: TRBV3-1/TRBV3-2
CDR3aa: CASSQDRPRADTQYF
CDR3nt: TGTGCCAGCAGCCAAGATCGGCCCCGGGCAGATACGCAGTATTTT

d_gene: NA
j_gene: TRBJ2-1
v_gene: TRBV9
CDR3aa: CASSGGGNEQFF
CDR3nt: TGTGCCAGCAGCGGAGGCGGGAATGAGCAGTTCTTC

d_gene: NA
j_gene: TRBJ2-2
v_gene: TRBV19
CDR3aa: CASSIGHTNTGELFF
CDR3nt: TGTGCCAGTAGTATAGGGCATACGAACACCGGGGAGCTGTTTTTT

d_gene: NA
j_gene: TRBJ1-2
v_gene: TRBV12-3/TRBV12-4
CDR3aa: CASSLPQGDGYTF
CDR3nt: TGTGCCAGCAGTTTACCACAGGGCGATGGCTACACCTTC

d_gene: NA
j_gene: TRBJ1-4
v_gene: TRBV7-9
CDR3aa: CASELTPTNEKLFF
CDR3nt: TGTGCCAGCGAACTCACTCCAACTAATGAAAAACTGTTTTTT